These 7 T cell receptor beta chains were sequenced from one sample in a study of shared clonotypes between healthy human individuals. The assay was immunoSEQ multiplex PCR, and TCRdb's table has in-frame clones only and misses some. The data show some 2,500,000 clones, with about 90% seen just once and 0.3% to 0.45% held by the top ten. Input material: naive CD4+ T cells from PBMCs. Subset described: CD45RA+ positively selected. The source of these receptors is a man between 18 and 35 years old in good health. Some clones in this sample may be carry-over from other donors' samples.

The rearrangement joins TRBV7-3 to TRBJ2-2, with TRBD2 identical over 8 bases. With V trimmed by 4 bases and J by 0 bases, 7 bases remained unmatched. The CDR3 is 17 residues long. Germline V gene data show CDR1 as SGHTA and CDR2 as FQGTGA. CDR3 protein: CASSSNGRVANTGELFF. The CDR3 nucleotides are TGTGCCAGCAGCTCGAACGGGAGGGTAGCGAACACCGGGGAGCTGTTTTTT.

The gene calls are TRBV28 and TRBJ2-1; 8 bases are shared with TRBD2. The CDR3 has 14 amino acids. V lost 6 bases, J lost 7 bases, and 8 bases stayed unmatched. Looked up from germline, CDR1 is MDHEN and CDR2 is SYDVKM. The CDR3 coding sequence is TGTGCCAGCAGACGGACTAGCTTACAGAATGAGCAGTTCTTC. Translation: CASRRTSLQNEQFF. Full variable domain (remainder filled in from reference TRBV28 and TRBJ2-1): DVKVTQSSRYLVKRTGEKVFLECVQDMDHENMFWYRQDPGLGLRLIYFSYDVKMKEKGDIPEGYSVSREKKERFSLILESASTNQTSMYLCASRRTSLQNEQFFGPGTRLTVL.

The chain carries TRBV6-5 and TRBJ2-5; D possibly corresponds to TRBD1 (5 bases). V was trimmed by 5 bases and J by 2 bases, leaving 15 bases between them. CDR3 length equals 15 residues. The germline gives CDR1 MNHEY, CDR2 SVGAGI. CDR3 nucleotide sequence: TGTGCCAGCAGTCAGACTCGACAGCCTCAAGAGACCCAGTACTTC. It encodes CASSQTRQPQETQYF.

This chain connects TRBV19 to TRBJ1-1, with 7 bases aligning to TRBD1. Trimming cost V 5 bases and J 0 bases; bases outside gene matches: 6. Germline values: CDR1 LNHDA, CDR2 SQIVND (reference sequence). This CDR3 region has 15 residues. The CDR3 coding sequence is TGTGCCAGTAGTGTCGGGACAGATATGAACACTGAAGCTTTCTTT. This gives the protein CASSVGTDMNTEAFF.

The sample holds one count of this clone. Other DNA sequences in the sample encode the same CDR3. The chain combines TRBV5-4 with TRBJ1-5; D gene unclear. Trimming took off 0 bases at V and 2 bases at J, with 6 bases between the two ends. This CDR3 comprises 14 residues. Looked up from germline, CDR1 is SGHNT and CDR2 is YYREEE (reference sequence). CDR3: CASSLGGGNQPQHF. DNA for the CDR3: TGTGCCAGCAGCTTGGGGGGAGGCAATCAGCCCCAGCATTTT.

The chain is built from TRBV30 and TRBJ1-3; D gene ambiguous. The CDR3 is 19 amino acids. The germline CDR1 and CDR2 sequences are GTSNPN and SVGIG (reference sequence). V was trimmed by 0 bases and J by 0 bases, leaving 21 bases between them. The CDR3 DNA reads TGTGCCTGGAGTGTACTTAGAAAGGGAATACTAGTCTCTGGAAACACCATATATTTT. The encoded protein is CAWSVLRKGILVSGNTIYF.

The chain is built from TRBV10-3 and TRBJ1-1; 7 bases align to TRBD1. The CDR3 is 13 amino acids. Trimming removed 10 bases from V and 4 bases from J; junction bases left unmatched: 9. Germline assignment: CDR1 ENHRY and CDR2 SYGVKD. This CDR3 reads CATGDRAGTEAFF. CDR3 sequence (DNA): TGTGCCACCGGGGACAGAGCGGGCACTGAAGCTTTCTTT.